The source of this TCR beta chain is a study of blood T cell repertoires in COVID-19. The overall study: Spain, Italy and the United States supplied samples that represented acute and convalescent COVID-19.

Per the study methods: Amplifying reference gene primers gave estimates of nucleated cell counts. Using immunoSEQ multiplex PCR, the repertoire was profiled, and TCRdb retains in-frame clones only, with some absent. D and trimming come from the DNA, and the V and J calls and clone size come from that table. The table has more than 35,000 clones, 80% seen once; the top ten hold 30% to 40%. V was pared by 6 bases and J by 10 bases, with 12 bases between. The CDR3 is made up of 11 amino acids. The germline gives CDR1 SNHLY, CDR2 FYNNEI. The sequenced sample consisted of peripheral blood. The receptor was derived from an elderly man with active or convalescent COVID-19. The V call is TRBV2, the J call TRBJ1-1, with a tentative D call TRBD1 (5 bases). The CDR3: CASRTAGSAFF. The CDR3 DNA follows: TGTGCCAGCAGGACAGCCGGGTCAGCTTTCTTT.